Each of the 23 T cell receptor beta chains below was sequenced from the same sample in a study of blood T cell repertoires in COVID-19. Clones were read by immunoSEQ multiplex PCR, and TCRdb kept only the in-frame ones, dropping some. In the table there are around 250,000 clones, roughly 85% of which are singletons. Sample: peripheral blood. The receptor source for this set is a man aged 45-65 years with active or convalescent COVID-19.

The CDR3 is CASSYTGGGTTEAFF. The DNA for the CDR3 is TGTGCCAGCAGTTACACAGGGGGCGGAACCACTGAAGCTTTCTTT. V is TRBV7-6 and J is TRBJ1-1, with 9 bases fitting TRBD1. Trimming took 6 bases from V and 4 from J; bases not matched to a gene: 9. The germline gives CDR1 SGHVS, CDR2 FNYEAQ. The CDR3 totals 15 residues.

The rearrangement joins TRBV4-1 to TRBJ2-4; D not certain. Looked up from germline, CDR1 is MGHRA and CDR2 is YSYEKL. This CDR3 is 15 amino acids long. Trimming removed 0 bases at V and 0 bases at J, with 6 bases between. The CDR3 loop is CASSQETLAKNIQYF. CDR3 bases: TGCGCCAGCAGCCAAGAAACTTTAGCCAAAAACATTCAGTACTTC.

The chain uses TRBV7-2 and TRBJ2-2, with 13 bases that match TRBD2. The CDR3 has 15 amino acids. The V gene end was trimmed by 5 bases and the J gene end by 5 bases; junction bases not matched to a gene: 2. Germline V gives CDR1 SGHTA, CDR2 FQGNSA. The CDR3 here is CASSTGLAGTGELFF. The CDR3, as DNA: TGTGCCAGCAGCACGGGACTAGCGGGGACCGGGGAGCTGTTTTTT.

The J gene is TRBJ2-1, the V gene TRBV10-1; TRBD2 matches at 8 bases. Looked up from germline, CDR1 is WNHNN and CDR2 is SYGVQD (reference sequence). This CDR3 spans 16 amino acids. V shed 3 bases, J shed 8 bases, and the junction held 12 bases outside the gene matches. The CDR3 sequence: CASSDWRLAFGYEQFF. The CDR3 region has the DNA TGCGCCAGCAGTGATTGGAGACTAGCGTTCGGCTATGAGCAGTTCTTC.

V is TRBV28 and J is TRBJ2-7; 10 bases align to TRBD2. V shed 5 bases, J shed 10 bases, and the junction held 8 bases outside the gene matches. The germline V gene has CDR1 MDHEN and CDR2 SYDVKM. The CDR3 has 13 amino acids. Here the CDR3 DNA reads TGTGCCAGCAGTCTTCCCGGGACTAGCGCACAGTACTTC. Protein: CASSLPGTSAQYF.

This rearrangement joins TRBV6-4 to TRBJ2-3; D is unclear. The V gene's germline CDR1 is MRHNA and CDR2 SNTAGT. The CDR3 consists of 14 residues. V dropped 0 bases and J dropped 3 bases, with 7 bases sitting between them. Here the CDR3 reads CASSDSGRTDTQYF. The CDR3 DNA sequence: TGTGCCAGCAGTGACTCAGGCAGGACAGATACGCAGTATTTT.

V is TRBV7-3 and J is TRBJ2-3; D ambiguous. V lost 5 bases, J lost 1 base, and 10 bases lay in between. This CDR3 has 14 amino acids. Germline CDR1 reads SGHTA; CDR2 reads FQGTGA. CDR3 loop: CASSLRSRTDTQYF. CDR3 in DNA: TGTGCCAGCAGCCTTCGGAGCCGCACAGATACGCAGTATTTT.

This clone occurred once. The rearrangement joins TRBV11-3 to TRBJ2-5, with 7 bases that match TRBD2. V was pared by 1 base and J by 5 bases, with 7 bases of the junction left unmatched. Germline V gives CDR1 SGHNT, CDR2 YENEEA. The CDR3 consists of 15 residues. The CDR3 sequence: CASSLGLAGVETQYF. CDR3 coding DNA: TGTGCCAGCAGCTTAGGACTAGCCGGTGTGGAGACCCAGTACTTC.

V and J are TRBV11-2 and TRBJ1-1; 7 nucleotides match TRBD1. The germline gives CDR1 SGHAT, CDR2 FQNNGV. This CDR3 has 11 amino acids. V was clipped by 4 bases and J by 11 bases; unmatched bases: 4. The CDR3 protein is CASSSDRVAFF. CDR3 nucleotides: TGTGCCAGCAGCTCCGACAGGGTCGCTTTCTTT.

Only a few counts were recorded for this clone. This chain joins TRBV7-9 and TRBJ2-1, with 9 bases lining up with TRBD1. Looked up from germline, CDR1 is SEHNR and CDR2 is FQNEAQ (reference sequence). V trimming: 5 bases; J trimming: 2 bases; junction bases outside the gene matches: 7. The CDR3 spans 16 residues. CDR3 loop: CASSQRTGDPYNEQFF. Here the CDR3 DNA reads TGTGCCAGCAGCCAGCGGACAGGGGACCCCTACAATGAGCAGTTCTTC. Together with reference TRBV7-9 and TRBJ2-1, the CDR3 gives the full variable domain: DTGVSQNPRHKITKRGQNVTFRCDPISEHNRLYWYRQTLGQGPEFLTYFQNEAQLEKSRLLSDRFSAERPKGSFSTLEIQRTEQGDSAMYLCASSQRTGDPYNEQFFGPGTRLTVL.

The V gene is TRBV2, the J gene TRBJ2-5; TRBD2 might be the D (5 bases). Germline assignment: CDR1 SNHLY and CDR2 FYNNEI. V was trimmed by 8 bases and J by 2 bases, leaving 15 bases between them. The CDR3 sequence is 14 residues long. The CDR3, as DNA: TGTGCCAGCGCCGAAGCGGAGACTCAAGAGACCCAGTACTTC. Amino acids: CASAEAETQETQYF.

Only one count was recorded for this clone. This chain joins TRBV3-1 (or the pseudogene TRBV3-2) and TRBJ1-2, with D uncertain. Trimming removed 5 bases from V and 4 bases from J, with 11 bases in between. The CDR3 has 13 amino acids. Germline V CDR1 and CDR2: LGHDT, YNNKEL (reference sequence). The CDR3, as DNA: TGTGCCAGCAGCTTAGACATTTCCTATGGCTACACCTTC. As protein: CASSLDISYGYTF.

The chain carries TRBV5-1 and TRBJ2-1; TRBD2 might be the D (6 bases). Per germline, CDR1 SGHRS and CDR2 YFSETQ. The CDR3 sequence is 15 residues long. Trimming shortened V by 2 bases and J by 10 bases, and 19 bases separated the two germline ends. The CDR3 DNA reads as TGCGCCAGCAGCTTTAGCGGACCACCCTCCGGAGAGCAGTTCTTC. Encoded protein: CASSFSGPPSGEQFF.

V and J are TRBV30 and TRBJ2-5; maybe TRBD2 (6 bases). The V end lost 0 bases, the J end lost 1 base, and 12 bases lay between the germline ends. Germline-derived CDR1 and CDR2 are GTSNPN and SVGIG (reference sequence). CDR3 length: 15 amino acids. Written as DNA, the CDR3 is TGTGCCTGGAGTGTCGGGGGAAAGGCCCAAGAGACCCAGTACTTC. Its translation: CAWSVGGKAQETQYF. Full variable domain (remainder filled in from reference TRBV30 and TRBJ2-5): SQTIHQWPATLVQPVGSPLSLECTVEGTSNPNLYWYRQAAGRGLQLLFYSVGIGQISSEVPQNLSASRPQDRQFILSSKKLLLSDSGFYLCAWSVGGKAQETQYFGPGTRLLVL.

The CDR3 loop is CASSLVAWDGGYGYTF. For the CDR3, the DNA is TGTGCCAGCAGCTTGGTCGCCTGGGATGGAGGCTATGGCTACACCTTC. V gene TRBV5-5 combines with J gene TRBJ1-2; D is ambiguous. V lost 0 bases and J lost 4, with 16 bases in between. This CDR3 region has 16 residues. In germline, CDR1 is SGHKS, CDR2 YYEKEE (reference sequence).

V usage is TRBV7-6 and J usage is TRBJ2-1, with a possible D match to TRBD2 (6 bases). With 2 bases removed from V and 8 bases from J, the gap between germline ends came to 10 bases. CDR1 is SGHVS and CDR2 is FNYEAQ in the germline V gene. This CDR3 is 13 amino acids long. This CDR3 reads CASSLNGRDEQFF. CDR3 coding DNA: TGTGCCAGCAGCTTAAACGGGAGAGATGAGCAGTTCTTC.

The gene calls are TRBV3-1 (or the pseudogene TRBV3-2) and TRBJ1-2; D call uncertain. There are 15 residues in the CDR3. Germline CDR1 reads LGHDT; CDR2 reads YNNKEL (reference sequence). V gave up 2 bases and J gave up 4 bases, with 14 bases separating them. The CDR3 reads CASSQHPSPIYGYTF. CDR3 coding DNA: TGTGCCAGCAGCCAACACCCAAGCCCTATCTATGGCTACACCTTC.

This chain joins TRBV11-2 and TRBJ2-7; D is perhaps TRBD2 (5 bases). Per germline, CDR1 SGHAT and CDR2 FQNNGV. CDR3 length: 14 amino acids. V lost 5 bases and J 5 bases, leaving 16 bases between the germline ends. For the CDR3, the DNA is TGTGCCAGCAGCCACCGCGGGCTAGGGAACGAGCAGTACTTC. Translated: CASSHRGLGNEQYF.

The V gene is TRBV25-1, the J gene TRBJ1-4; D might be TRBD1 (6 bases). This CDR3 comprises 17 residues. Per the germline V gene, CDR1 is MGHDK and CDR2 is SYGVNS. V lost 1 base and J 0 bases, leaving 12 bases between the germline ends. CDR3 sequence: CASSEFYRDPTNEKLFF. CDR3 in DNA: TGTGCCAGCAGTGAATTCTACAGGGACCCAACTAATGAAAAACTGTTTTTT.

V usage is TRBV7-2 and J usage is TRBJ2-1; D not certain. Germline V gene lookup returns CDR1 SGHTA and CDR2 FQGNSA. Trimming removed 1 base at V and 4 bases at J, with 5 bases between. This CDR3 contains 13 residues. CDR3 DNA: TGTGCCAGCAGCTTAGAATTATACAATGAGCAGTTCTTC. It yields the protein CASSLELYNEQFF.

J is TRBJ1-3 and V is TRBV2, with 9 nucleotides matching TRBD1. In germline, CDR1 is SNHLY, CDR2 FYNNEI. This CDR3 comprises 17 residues. Germline trimming cut 4 bases from V and 4 bases from J; bases unmatched to any gene: 11. The CDR3 reads CASSGSLTGGVGNTIYF. In DNA, the CDR3 is TGTGCCAGCAGTGGGTCATTAACAGGGGGCGTCGGAAACACCATATATTTT.

The rearrangement uses TRBV6-5 and TRBJ2-5, with D possibly being TRBD1 (6 bases). This CDR3 region has 15 residues. CDR1 is MNHEY, CDR2 SVGAGI, per germline. Trimming took off 0 bases at V and 5 bases at J, with 13 bases between the two ends. CDR3 nucleotide sequence: TGTGCCAGCAGTTACTCGGGTAGTGGGGGCGAGACCCAGTACTTC. Translating it yields CASSYSGSGGETQYF.

The chain has TRBV5-4 and TRBJ2-3, with TRBD2 matching over 8 bases. The length of the CDR3 is 16 residues. Per germline, CDR1 SGHNT and CDR2 YYREEE (reference sequence). Trimming took 3 bases from V and 0 from J; bases not matched to a gene: 6. The CDR3 here is CASSSTLAASTDTQYF. Written as DNA, the CDR3 is TGTGCCAGCAGCTCCACACTAGCGGCGAGCACAGATACGCAGTATTTT.